This TCR beta chain derives from a study of neurological immune-mediated disorders. The CDR3 loop spans 15 amino acids. In germline, CDR1 is SGHNT, CDR2 YENEEA. Trimming took 3 bases from V and 4 from J; bases not matched to a gene: 4. The cDNA came from 5'RACE with 10-nucleotide random UMIs. TCRdb processed the 5' RACE reads anew with MiXCR; each CDR3 protein has one entry. In the table there are 65,000 to 90,000 distinct CDR3 sequences, approximately 3.4% of which are singletons. This TCR was sampled from a woman aged 45-59 years with multiple sclerosis. The sample taken for sequencing was PBMCs. The chain couples TRBV11-3 to TRBJ2-2; 8 bases align to TRBD1. The CDR3 reads CASSFGQGGTGELFF. Here the CDR3 DNA reads TGTGCCAGCAGCTTCGGACAGGGAGGCACCGGGGAGCTGTTTTTT.